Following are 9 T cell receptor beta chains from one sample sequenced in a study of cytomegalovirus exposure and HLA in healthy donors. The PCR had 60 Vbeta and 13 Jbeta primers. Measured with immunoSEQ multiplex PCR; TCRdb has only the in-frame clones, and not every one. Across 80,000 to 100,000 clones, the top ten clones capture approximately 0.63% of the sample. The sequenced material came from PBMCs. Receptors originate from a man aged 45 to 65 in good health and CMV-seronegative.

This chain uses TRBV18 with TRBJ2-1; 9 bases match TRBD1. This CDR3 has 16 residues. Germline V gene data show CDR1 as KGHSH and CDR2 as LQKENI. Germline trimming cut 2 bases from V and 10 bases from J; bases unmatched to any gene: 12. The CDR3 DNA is TGTGCCAGCTCACCAAGTCTTACAGGGGGCTTGTTAGAGCAGTTCTTC. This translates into CASSPSLTGGLLEQFF.

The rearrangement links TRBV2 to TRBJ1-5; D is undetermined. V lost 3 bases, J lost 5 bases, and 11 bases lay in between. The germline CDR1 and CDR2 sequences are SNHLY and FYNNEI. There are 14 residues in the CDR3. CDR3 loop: CASSDTGRDQPQHF. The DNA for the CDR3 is TGTGCCAGCAGTGATACCGGGAGAGATCAGCCCCAGCATTTT.

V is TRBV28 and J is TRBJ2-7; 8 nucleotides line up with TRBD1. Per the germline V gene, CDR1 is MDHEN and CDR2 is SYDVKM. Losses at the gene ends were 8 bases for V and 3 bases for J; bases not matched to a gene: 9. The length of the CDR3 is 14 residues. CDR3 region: CASPPTGANYEQYF. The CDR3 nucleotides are TGTGCCAGCCCTCCGACAGGGGCGAACTACGAGCAGTACTTC.

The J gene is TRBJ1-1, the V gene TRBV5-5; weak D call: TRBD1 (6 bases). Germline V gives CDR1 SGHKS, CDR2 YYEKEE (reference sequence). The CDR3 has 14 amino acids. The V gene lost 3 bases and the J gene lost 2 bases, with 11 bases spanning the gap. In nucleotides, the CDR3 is TGTGCCAGCAGCTCCAGGACAGTAAACACTGAAGCTTTCTTT. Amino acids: CASSSRTVNTEAFF.

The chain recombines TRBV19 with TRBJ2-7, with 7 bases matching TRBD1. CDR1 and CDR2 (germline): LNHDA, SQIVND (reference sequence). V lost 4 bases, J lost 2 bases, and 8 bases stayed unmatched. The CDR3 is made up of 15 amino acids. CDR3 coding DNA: TGTGCCAGTAGTACCCGACAGGGAAGGGCCTACGAGCAGTACTTC. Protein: CASSTRQGRAYEQYF.

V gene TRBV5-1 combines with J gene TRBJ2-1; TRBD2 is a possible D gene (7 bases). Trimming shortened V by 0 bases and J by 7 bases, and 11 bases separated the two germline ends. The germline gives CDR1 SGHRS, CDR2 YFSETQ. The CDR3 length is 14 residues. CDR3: CASSLGGGANEQFF. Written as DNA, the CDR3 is TGCGCCAGCAGCTTGGGAGGGGGGGCTAATGAGCAGTTCTTC.

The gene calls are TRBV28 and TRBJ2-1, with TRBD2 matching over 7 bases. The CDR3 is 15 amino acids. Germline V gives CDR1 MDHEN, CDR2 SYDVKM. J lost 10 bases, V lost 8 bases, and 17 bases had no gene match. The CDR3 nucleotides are TGTGCCAGCCTTTACTTACTGGCGGGGGTTCAGGAGCAGTTCTTC. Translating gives CASLYLLAGVQEQFF.

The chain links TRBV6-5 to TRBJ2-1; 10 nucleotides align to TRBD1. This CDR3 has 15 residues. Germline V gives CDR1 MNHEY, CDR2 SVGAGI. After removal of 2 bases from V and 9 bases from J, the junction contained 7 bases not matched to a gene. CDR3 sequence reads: CASSYDPGQGTEQFF. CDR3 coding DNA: TGTGCCAGCAGTTACGATCCGGGACAGGGGACTGAGCAGTTCTTC.

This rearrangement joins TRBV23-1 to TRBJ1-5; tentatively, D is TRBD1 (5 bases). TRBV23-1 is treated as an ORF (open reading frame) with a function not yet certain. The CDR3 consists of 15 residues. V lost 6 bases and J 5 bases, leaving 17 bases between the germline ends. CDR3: CASSSRAGGDQPQHF. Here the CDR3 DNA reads TGCGCCAGCAGCAGCAGGGCCGGGGGTGATCAGCCCCAGCATTTT.